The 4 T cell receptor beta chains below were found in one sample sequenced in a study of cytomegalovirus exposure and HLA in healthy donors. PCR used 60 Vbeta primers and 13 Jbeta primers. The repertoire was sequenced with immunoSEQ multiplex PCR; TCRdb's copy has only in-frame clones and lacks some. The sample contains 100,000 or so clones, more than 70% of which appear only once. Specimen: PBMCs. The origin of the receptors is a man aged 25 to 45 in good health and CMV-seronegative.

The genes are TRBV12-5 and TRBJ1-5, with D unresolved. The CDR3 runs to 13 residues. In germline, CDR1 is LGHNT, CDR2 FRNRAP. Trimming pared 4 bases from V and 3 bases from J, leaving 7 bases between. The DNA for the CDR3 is TGTGCTAGTGGTTACAGTTTCAATCAGCCCCAGCATTTT. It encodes CASGYSFNQPQHF.

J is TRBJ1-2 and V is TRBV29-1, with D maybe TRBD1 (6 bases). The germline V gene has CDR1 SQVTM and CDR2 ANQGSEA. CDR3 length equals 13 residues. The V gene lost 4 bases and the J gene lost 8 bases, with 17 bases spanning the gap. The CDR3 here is CSVVSPDSQGYTF. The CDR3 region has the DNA TGCAGCGTTGTATCCCCGGACAGTCAGGGCTACACCTTC.

The CDR3 nucleotides are TGCGCCAGCAGCTCCGGGACTAGCGGGAGGGCGCATGAGCAGTTCTTC. This translates into CASSSGTSGRAHEQFF. This chain joins TRBV5-1 and TRBJ2-1, with TRBD2 matching 16 bases. The CDR3 sequence is 16 residues long. Germline-derived CDR1 and CDR2 are SGHRS and YFSETQ. V lost 3 bases to trimming and J lost 8 bases; unmatched junction nucleotides: 5. Full variable domain (remainder filled in from reference TRBV5-1 and TRBJ2-1): KAGVTQTPRYLIKTRGQQVTLSCSPISGHRSVSWYQQTPGQGLQFLFEYFSETQRNKGNFPGRFSGRQFSNSRSEMNVSTLELGDSALYLCASSSGTSGRAHEQFFGPGTRLTVL.

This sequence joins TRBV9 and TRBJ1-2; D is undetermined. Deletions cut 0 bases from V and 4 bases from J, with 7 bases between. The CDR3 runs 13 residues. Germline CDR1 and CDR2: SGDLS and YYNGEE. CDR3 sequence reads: CASSVEEFYGYTF. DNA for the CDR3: TGTGCCAGCAGCGTAGAGGAGTTCTATGGCTACACCTTC.